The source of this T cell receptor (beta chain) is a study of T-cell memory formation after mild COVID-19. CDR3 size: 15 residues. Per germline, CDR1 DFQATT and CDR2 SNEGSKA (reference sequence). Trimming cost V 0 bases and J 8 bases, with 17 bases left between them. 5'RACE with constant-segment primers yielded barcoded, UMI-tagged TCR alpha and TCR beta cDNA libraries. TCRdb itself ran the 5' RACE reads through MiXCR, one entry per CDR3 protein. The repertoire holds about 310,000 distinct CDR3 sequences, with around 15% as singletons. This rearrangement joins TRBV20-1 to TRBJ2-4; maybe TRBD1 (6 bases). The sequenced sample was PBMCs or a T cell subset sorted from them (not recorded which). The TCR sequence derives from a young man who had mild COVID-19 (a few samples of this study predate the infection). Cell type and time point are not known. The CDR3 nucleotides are TGCAGTGCTAGAGATCCCAGGGGACGGGGAGACATTCAGTACTTC. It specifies CSARDPRGRGDIQYF.